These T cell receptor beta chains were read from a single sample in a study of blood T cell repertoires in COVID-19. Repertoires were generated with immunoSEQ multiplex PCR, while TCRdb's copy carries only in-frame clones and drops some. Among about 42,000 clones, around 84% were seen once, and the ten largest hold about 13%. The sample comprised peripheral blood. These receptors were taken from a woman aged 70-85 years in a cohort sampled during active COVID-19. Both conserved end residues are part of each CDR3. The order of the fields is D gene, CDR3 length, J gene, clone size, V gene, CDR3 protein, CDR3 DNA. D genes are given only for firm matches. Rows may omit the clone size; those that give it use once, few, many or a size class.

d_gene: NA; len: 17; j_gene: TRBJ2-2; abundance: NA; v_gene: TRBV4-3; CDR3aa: CASSQVMTGVGTGELFF; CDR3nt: TGCGCCAGCAGCCAAGTAATGACGGGAGTGGGAACCGGGGAGCTGTTTTTT
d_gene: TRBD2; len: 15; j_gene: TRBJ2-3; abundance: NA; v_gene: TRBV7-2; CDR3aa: CASSPLAGGPYTQYF; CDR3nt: TGTGCCAGCAGCCCCCTGGCGGGAGGGCCGTATACGCAGTATTTT
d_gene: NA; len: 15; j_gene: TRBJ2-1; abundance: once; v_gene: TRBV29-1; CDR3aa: CSVVGASGALNGQFF; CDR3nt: TGCAGCGTTGTGGGGGCTAGCGGAGCCCTGAATGGGCAGTTCTTC
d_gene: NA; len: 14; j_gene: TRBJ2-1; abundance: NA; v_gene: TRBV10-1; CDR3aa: CASSGIDSYNEQFF; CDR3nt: TGCGCCAGCAGCGGGATCGATTCCTACAATGAGCAGTTCTTC
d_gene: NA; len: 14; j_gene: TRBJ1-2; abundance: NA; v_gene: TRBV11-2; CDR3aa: CASSLYGGGDGYTF; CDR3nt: TGTGCCAGCAGCTTATACGGTGGAGGGGACGGCTACACCTTC
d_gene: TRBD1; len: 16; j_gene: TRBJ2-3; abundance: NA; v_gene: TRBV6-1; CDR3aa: CASSVMGQGNTDTQYF; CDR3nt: TGTGCCAGCAGTGTGATGGGACAGGGGAACACAGATACGCAGTATTTT
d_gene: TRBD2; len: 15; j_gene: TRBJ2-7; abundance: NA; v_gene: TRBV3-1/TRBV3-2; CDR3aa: CASSQGGRGSYEQYF; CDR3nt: TGTGCCAGCAGCCAAGGCGGGAGAGGGTCCTACGAGCAGTACTTC
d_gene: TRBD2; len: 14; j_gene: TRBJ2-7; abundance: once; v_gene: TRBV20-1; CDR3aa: CSASSLAGAYEQYF; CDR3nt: TGCAGTGCTAGTAGTCTAGCGGGAGCCTACGAGCAGTACTTC
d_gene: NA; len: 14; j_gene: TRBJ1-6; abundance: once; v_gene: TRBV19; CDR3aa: CASSQTGGNSPLHF; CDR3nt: TGTGCCAGTAGCCAGACAGGTGGAAATTCACCCCTCCACTTT
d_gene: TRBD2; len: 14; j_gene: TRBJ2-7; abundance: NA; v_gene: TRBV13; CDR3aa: CASSVAGEVSEQYF; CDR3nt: TGTGCCAGCAGCGTAGCGGGAGAGGTTTCCGAGCAGTACTTC
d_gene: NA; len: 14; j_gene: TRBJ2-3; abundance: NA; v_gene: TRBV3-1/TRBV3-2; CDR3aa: CASSQDRVTDTQYF; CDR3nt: TGTGCCAGCAGCCAAGACAGGGTCACAGATACGCAGTATTTT
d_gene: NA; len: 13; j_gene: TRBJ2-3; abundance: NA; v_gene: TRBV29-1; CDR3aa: CSVGRGDTDTQYF; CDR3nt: TGCAGCGTTGGGAGGGGTGATACAGATACGCAGTATTTT
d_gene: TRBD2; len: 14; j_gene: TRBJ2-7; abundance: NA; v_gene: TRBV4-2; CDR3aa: CASSQEISGYEQYF; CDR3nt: TGTGCCAGCAGCCAAGAGATTAGCGGGTACGAGCAGTACTTC
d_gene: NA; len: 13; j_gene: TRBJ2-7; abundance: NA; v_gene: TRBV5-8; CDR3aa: CASSSREPGEQYF; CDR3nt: TGTGCCAGCAGCTCCAGAGAGCCGGGCGAGCAGTACTTC
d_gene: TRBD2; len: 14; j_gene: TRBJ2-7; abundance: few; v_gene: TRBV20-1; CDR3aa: CSASGREVSYEQYF; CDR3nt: TGCAGTGCTAGTGGGCGGGAGGTCTCCTACGAGCAGTACTTC
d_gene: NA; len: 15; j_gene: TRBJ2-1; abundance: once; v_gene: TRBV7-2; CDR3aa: CASSLPGAAYNEQFF; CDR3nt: TGTGCCAGCAGCTTGCCGGGAGCAGCCTACAATGAGCAGTTCTTC
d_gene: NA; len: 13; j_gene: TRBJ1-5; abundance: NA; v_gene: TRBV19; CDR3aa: CASSTITGQPQHF; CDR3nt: TGTGCCAGTAGTACTATCACAGGGCAGCCCCAGCATTTT
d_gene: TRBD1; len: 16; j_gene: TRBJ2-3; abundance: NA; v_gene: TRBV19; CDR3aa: CASSTFGQGSTDTQYF; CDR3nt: TGTGCCAGTAGTACATTTGGACAGGGAAGCACAGATACGCAGTATTTT
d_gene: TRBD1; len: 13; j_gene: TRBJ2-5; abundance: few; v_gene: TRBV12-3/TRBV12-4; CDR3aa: CASTSGQGETQYF; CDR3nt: TGTGCCAGCACCTCGGGACAGGGGGAGACCCAGTACTTC
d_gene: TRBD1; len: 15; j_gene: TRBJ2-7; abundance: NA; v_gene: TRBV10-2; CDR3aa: CASRDRTGNSYEQYF; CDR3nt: TGCGCCAGCAGAGATAGGACAGGCAACTCCTACGAGCAGTACTTC
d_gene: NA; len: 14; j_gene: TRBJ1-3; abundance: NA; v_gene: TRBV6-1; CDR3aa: CASSEGSSGNTIYF; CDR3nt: TGTGCCAGCAGTGAAGGGAGCTCTGGAAACACCATATATTTT
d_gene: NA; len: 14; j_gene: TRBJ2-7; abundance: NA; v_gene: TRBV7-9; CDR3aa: CASEGRSPSYEQYF; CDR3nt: TGTGCCAGCGAGGGGAGGTCCCCCTCCTACGAGCAGTACTTC